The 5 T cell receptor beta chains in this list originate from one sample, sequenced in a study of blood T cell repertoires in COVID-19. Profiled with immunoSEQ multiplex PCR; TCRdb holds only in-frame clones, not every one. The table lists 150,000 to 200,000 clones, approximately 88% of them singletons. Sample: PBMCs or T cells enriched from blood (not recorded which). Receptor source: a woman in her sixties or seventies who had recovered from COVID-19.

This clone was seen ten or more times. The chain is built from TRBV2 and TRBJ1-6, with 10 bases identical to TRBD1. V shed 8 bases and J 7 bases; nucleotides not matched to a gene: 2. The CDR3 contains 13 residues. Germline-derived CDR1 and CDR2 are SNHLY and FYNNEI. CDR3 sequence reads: CASSGQGNSPLHF. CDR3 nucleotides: TGTGCCAGCTCGGGACAGGGGAATTCACCCCTCCACTTT. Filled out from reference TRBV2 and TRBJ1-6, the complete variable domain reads EPEVTQTPSHQVTQMGQEVILRCVPISNHLYFYWYRQILGQKVEFLVSFYNNEISEKSEIFDDQFSVERPDGSNFTLKIRSTKLEDSAMYFCASSGQGNSPLHFGNGTRLTVT.

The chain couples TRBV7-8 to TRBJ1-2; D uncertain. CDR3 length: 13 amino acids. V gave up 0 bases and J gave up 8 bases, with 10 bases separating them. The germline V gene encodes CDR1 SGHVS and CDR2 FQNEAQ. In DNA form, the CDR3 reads TGTGCCAGCAGCTTAGCGGTTAACGGGGGCTACACCTTC. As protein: CASSLAVNGGYTF. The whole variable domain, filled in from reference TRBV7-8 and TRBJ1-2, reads GAGVSQSPRYKVAKRGQDVALRCDPISGHVSLFWYQQALGQGPEFLTYFQNEAQLDKSGLPSDRFFAERPEGSVSTLKIQRTQQEDSAVYLCASSLAVNGGYTFGSGTRLTVV.

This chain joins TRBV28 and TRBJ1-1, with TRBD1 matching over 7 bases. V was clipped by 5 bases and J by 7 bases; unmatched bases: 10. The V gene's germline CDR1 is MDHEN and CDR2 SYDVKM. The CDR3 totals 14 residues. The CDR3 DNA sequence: TGTGCCAGCAGTCCGACCGGGACAGAGAGTGAAGCTTTCTTT. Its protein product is CASSPTGTESEAFF.

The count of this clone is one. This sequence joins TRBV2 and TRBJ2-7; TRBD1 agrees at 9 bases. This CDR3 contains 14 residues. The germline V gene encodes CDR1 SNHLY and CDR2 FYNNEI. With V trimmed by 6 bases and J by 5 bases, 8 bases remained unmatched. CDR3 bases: TGTGCCAGCAGGGAACAGGGGGCGGTCAACGAGCAGTACTTC. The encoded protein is CASREQGAVNEQYF.

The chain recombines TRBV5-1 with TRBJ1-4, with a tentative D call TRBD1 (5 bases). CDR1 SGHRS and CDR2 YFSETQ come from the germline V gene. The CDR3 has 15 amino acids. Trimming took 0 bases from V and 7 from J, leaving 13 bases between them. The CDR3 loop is CASSLAAGGGEKLFF. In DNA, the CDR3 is TGCGCCAGCAGCTTGGCCGCCGGGGGTGGTGAAAAACTGTTTTTT.